This TCR beta chain stems from a study of technical replicates of blood from a handful of donors. The J segment lost 4 bases and the V segment lost 4 bases, leaving 8 bases of the junction unmatched. The CDR3 sequence is 18 residues long. Germline V gene lookup returns CDR1 SGHAT and CDR2 FQNNGV. Profiled with immunoSEQ multiplex PCR; TCRdb holds only in-frame clones, not every one. Of 65,000 to 95,000 clones in the sample, about 90% were seen once. Sequenced sample: T cells isolated from PBMCs. The clonotype was recovered from a human donor in good health. The V call is TRBV11-2, the J call TRBJ2-2; 14 bases align to TRBD2. CDR3 bases: TGTGCCAGCAGCTCCGGACTAGCGGGGGGCCGTCGCACCGGGGAGCTGTTTTTT. Its protein product is CASSSGLAGGRRTGELFF.